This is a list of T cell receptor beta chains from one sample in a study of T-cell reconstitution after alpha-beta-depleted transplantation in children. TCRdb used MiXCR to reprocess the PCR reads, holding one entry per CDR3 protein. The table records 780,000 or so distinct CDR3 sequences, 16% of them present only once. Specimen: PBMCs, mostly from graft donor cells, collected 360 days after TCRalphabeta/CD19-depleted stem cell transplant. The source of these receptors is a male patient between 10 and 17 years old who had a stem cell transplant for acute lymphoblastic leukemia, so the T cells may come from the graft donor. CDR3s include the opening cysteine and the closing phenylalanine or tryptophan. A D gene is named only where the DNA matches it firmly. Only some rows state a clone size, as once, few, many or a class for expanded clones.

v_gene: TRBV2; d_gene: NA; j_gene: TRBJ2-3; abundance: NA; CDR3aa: CASSEATASTDTQYF; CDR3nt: TGTGCCAGCAGTGAAGCGACGGCTAGCACAGATACGCAGTATTTT
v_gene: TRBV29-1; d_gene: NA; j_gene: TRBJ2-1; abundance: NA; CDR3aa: CSGGTGDEQFF; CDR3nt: TGCAGCGGTGGGACTGGGGATGAGCAGTTCTTC
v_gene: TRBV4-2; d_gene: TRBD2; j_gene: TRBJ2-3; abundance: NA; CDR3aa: CASSHPGLAGAATDTQYF; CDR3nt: TGTGCCAGCAGCCACCCGGGACTAGCGGGAGCCGCTACAGATACGCAGTATTTT
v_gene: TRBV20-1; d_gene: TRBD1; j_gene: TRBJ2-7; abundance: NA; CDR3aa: CSATSRTGAYEQYF; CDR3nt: TGCAGTGCTACCAGCAGGACAGGTGCCTACGAGCAGTACTTC
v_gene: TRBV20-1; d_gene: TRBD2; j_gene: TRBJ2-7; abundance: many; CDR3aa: CSAQGGSFNEQYF; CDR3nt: TGCAGTGCTCAAGGCGGGAGCTTCAACGAGCAGTACTTC
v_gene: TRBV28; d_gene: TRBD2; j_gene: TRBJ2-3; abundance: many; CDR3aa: CASSPAGGLTDTQYF; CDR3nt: TGTGCCAGCAGTCCCGCGGGAGGCCTCACAGATACGCAGTATTTT
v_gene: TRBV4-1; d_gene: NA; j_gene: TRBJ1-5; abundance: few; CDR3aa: CASSQEGRGGPQHF; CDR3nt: TGCGCCAGCAGCCAAGAAGGGAGGGGGGGGCCCCAGCATTTT
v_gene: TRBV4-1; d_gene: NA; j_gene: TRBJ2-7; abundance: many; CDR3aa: CASSQDLRPSGEQYF; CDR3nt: TGCGCCAGCAGCCAAGACTTACGCCCAAGCGGGGAGCAGTACTTC
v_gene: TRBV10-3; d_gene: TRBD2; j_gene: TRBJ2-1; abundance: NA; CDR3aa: CAISETTSGRAYEQFF; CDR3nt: TGTGCCATCAGTGAGACCACTAGCGGGAGGGCCTATGAGCAGTTCTTC
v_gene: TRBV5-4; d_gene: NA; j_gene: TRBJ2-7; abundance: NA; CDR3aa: CASSPRKRLPDEQYF; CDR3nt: TGTGCCAGCAGCCCCCGGAAGAGGCTCCCGGACGAGCAGTACTTC
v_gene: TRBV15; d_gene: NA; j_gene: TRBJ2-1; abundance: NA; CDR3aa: CATSRGLSSSYNEQFF; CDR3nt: TGTGCCACCAGCAGAGGACTGTCGAGCTCCTACAATGAGCAGTTCTTC
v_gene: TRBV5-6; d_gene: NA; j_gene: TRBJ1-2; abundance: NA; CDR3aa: CASSLDVRGIGYTF; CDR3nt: TGTGCCAGCAGCTTGGATGTGCGAGGGATCGGCTACACCTTC
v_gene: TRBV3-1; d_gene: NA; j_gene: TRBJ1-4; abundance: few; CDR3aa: CASSQYRARDEKLFF; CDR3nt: TGTGCCAGCAGCCAATACAGGGCGAGGGATGAAAAACTGTTTTTT
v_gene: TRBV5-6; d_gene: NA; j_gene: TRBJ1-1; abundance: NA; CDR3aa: CASSSGNWNTEAFF; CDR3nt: TGTGCCAGCAGCTCAGGGAATTGGAACACTGAAGCTTTCTTT
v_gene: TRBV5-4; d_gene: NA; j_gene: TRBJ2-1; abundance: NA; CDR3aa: CASSSPGGVGSYNEQFF; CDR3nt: TGTGCCAGCAGCTCCCCGGGCGGGGTGGGCTCCTACAATGAGCAGTTCTTC
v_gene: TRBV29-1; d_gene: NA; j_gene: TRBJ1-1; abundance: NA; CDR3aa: CSVERAFEAFF; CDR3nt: TGCAGCGTTGAAAGGGCCTTTGAAGCTTTCTTT
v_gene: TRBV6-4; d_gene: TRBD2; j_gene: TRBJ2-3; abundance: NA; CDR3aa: CASSVSGVDTQYF; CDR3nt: TGTGCCAGCAGTGTAAGCGGGGTTGATACGCAGTATTTT
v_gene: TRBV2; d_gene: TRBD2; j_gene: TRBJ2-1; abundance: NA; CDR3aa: CASSEARFRGSLGNEQFF; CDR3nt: TGTGCCAGCAGTGAAGCCCGTTTCCGCGGGAGCCTGGGCAATGAGCAGTTCTTC
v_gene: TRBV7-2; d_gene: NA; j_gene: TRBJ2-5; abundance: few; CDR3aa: CASSLAVGAAQETQYF; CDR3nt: TGTGCCAGCAGCTTAGCAGTCGGGGCAGCCCAAGAGACCCAGTACTTC
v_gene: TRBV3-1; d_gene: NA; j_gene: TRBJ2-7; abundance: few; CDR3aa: CASSHGDLSSYEQYF; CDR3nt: TGTGCCAGCAGCCATGGGGACTTAAGCTCCTACGAGCAGTACTTC
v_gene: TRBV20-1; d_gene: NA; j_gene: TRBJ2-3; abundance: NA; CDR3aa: CSAQNWGRPDTQYF; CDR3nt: TGCAGTGCCCAGAACTGGGGGCGACCAGATACGCAGTATTTT
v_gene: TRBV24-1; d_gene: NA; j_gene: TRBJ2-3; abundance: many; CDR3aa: CATYLMGTQYF; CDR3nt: TGTGCCACCTACCTTATGGGTACGCAGTATTTT
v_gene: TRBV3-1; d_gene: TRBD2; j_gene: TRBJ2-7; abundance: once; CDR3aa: CASSALGTSGYEQYF; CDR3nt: TGTGCCAGCAGCGCTCTCGGGACTAGCGGCTACGAGCAGTACTTC
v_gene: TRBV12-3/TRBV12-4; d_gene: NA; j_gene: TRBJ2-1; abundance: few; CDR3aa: CASSLYTSDNEQFF; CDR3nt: TGTGCCAGCAGTTTATACACTTCGGACAATGAGCAGTTCTTC
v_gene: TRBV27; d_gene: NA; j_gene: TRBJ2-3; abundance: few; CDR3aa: CASSLGSGAFTDTQYF; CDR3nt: TGTGCCAGCAGTTTAGGCTCGGGGGCCTTCACAGATACGCAGTATTTT
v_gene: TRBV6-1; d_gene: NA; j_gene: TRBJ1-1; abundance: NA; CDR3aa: CASNQGGRTEAFF; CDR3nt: TGTGCCAGCAATCAGGGAGGGAGGACTGAAGCTTTCTTT
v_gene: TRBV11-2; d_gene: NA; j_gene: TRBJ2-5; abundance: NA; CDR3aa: CASSLIYTNLRGETQYF; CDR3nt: TGTGCCAGCAGCTTAATTTATACGAACCTTAGGGGTGAGACCCAGTACTTC
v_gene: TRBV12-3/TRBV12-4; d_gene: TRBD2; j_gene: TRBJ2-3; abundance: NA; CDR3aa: CASSFPGLVGTDPQYF; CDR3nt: TGTGCCAGCAGTTTCCCCGGACTAGTCGGCACAGATCCGCAGTATTTT
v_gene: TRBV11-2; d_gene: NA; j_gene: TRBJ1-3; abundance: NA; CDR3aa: CASSPSTVASGNTIYF; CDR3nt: TGTGCCAGCAGCCCCTCGACAGTGGCCTCTGGAAACACCATATATTTT
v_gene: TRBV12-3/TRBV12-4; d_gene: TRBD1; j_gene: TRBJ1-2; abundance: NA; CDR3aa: CASSFMTRQGPNYGYTF; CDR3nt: TGTGCCAGCAGTTTTATGACGCGACAGGGCCCTAACTATGGCTACACCTTC
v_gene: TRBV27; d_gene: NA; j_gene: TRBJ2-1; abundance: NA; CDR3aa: CASSSPFRERDNEQFF; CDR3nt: TGTGCCAGCAGTTCCCCCTTCCGGGAAAGGGACAATGAGCAGTTCTTC
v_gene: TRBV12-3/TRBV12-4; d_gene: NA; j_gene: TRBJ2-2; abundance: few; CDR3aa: CASSPPQGSGTGELFF; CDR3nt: TGTGCCAGCAGCCCTCCCCAGGGGTCGGGCACCGGGGAGCTGTTTTTT
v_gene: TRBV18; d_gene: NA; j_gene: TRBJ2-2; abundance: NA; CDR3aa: CASSLRPGPGELFF; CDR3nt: TGTGCCAGCTCACTCCGTCCGGGGCCCGGGGAGCTGTTTTTT